A single sample gave rise to the 18 T cell receptor beta chains below, sequenced in a study of cytomegalovirus exposure and HLA in healthy donors. This PCR relied on a set of 60 Vbeta primers and 13 Jbeta primers. Profiled with immunoSEQ multiplex PCR; TCRdb holds only in-frame clones, not every one. Of about 170,000 clones listed, about 73% are singletons. Sequenced: PBMCs. The receptors come from a woman aged 50 to 60 in good health and CMV-seropositive.

This clone was seen a single time. The V and J genes are TRBV9 and TRBJ1-5; D is possibly TRBD1 (5 bases). CDR1 is SGDLS and CDR2 is YYNGEE in the germline V gene. The CDR3 length is 15 residues. V was cut by 0 bases and J by 0 bases, with 7 bases left in between. CDR3 sequence: CASSVGQYSNQPQHF. As DNA, the CDR3 is TGTGCCAGCAGCGTAGGACAGTATAGCAATCAGCCCCAGCATTTT.

V gene TRBV15 combines with J gene TRBJ2-7, with D unclear. CDR1 LNHNV and CDR2 YYDKDF come from the germline V gene (reference sequence). This CDR3 region has 14 residues. Trimming left V 1 base short and J 1 base short, with 8 bases between. The CDR3 loop reads CATSRAYVSYEQYF. CDR3 bases: TGTGCCACCAGCAGAGCGTATGTTTCCTACGAGCAGTACTTC. The variable domain in full, completed from reference TRBV15 and TRBJ2-7, reads DAMVIQNPRYQVTQFGKPVTLSCSQTLNHNVMYWYQQKSSQAPKLLFHYYDKDFNNEADTPDNFQSRRPNTSFCFLDIRSPGLGDTAMYLCATSRAYVSYEQYFGPGTRLTVT.

The chain carries TRBV9 and TRBJ2-7, with D perhaps TRBD2 (5 bases). This CDR3 is 15 amino acids long. Per germline, CDR1 SGDLS and CDR2 YYNGEE. V lost 2 bases to trimming and J lost 2 bases, with 14 bases between them. CDR3 coding DNA: TGTGCCAGCAGCGTGGGTCGCGGGCAGCCCTACGAGCAGTACTTC. It translates to CASSVGRGQPYEQYF.

V gene TRBV7-9 combines with J gene TRBJ2-3, with TRBD2 matching over 8 bases. Germline V gene lookup returns CDR1 SEHNR and CDR2 FQNEAQ (reference sequence). Germline trimming cut 2 bases from V and 6 bases from J; bases unmatched to any gene: 10. The CDR3 covers 16 residues. The CDR3 reads CASSLISGGLGDTQYF. CDR3 in DNA: TGTGCCAGCAGCTTAATCTCGGGGGGGCTCGGGGATACGCAGTATTTT.

The genes are TRBV6-1 and TRBJ2-7, with 11 nucleotides matching TRBD1. CDR3 length: 16 residues. Germline loops: CDR1 MNHNS, CDR2 SASEGT. V shed 0 bases and J 5 bases; nucleotides not matched to a gene: 6. Here the CDR3 DNA reads TGTGCCAGCAGTGAAGCTGAGGGACAGGGGGGACACGAGCAGTACTTC. This translates into CASSEAEGQGGHEQYF.

This clone was counted a single time. The chain couples TRBV6-1 to TRBJ2-1, with D tentatively TRBD2 (7 bases). V gave up 7 bases and J gave up 9 bases, with 10 bases separating them. The CDR3 spans 11 residues. In germline, CDR1 is MNHNS, CDR2 SASEGT. Here the CDR3 DNA reads TGTGCCAGCATCGGGGGGCGTGAGCAGTTCTTC. Its protein is CASIGGREQFF.

The chain carries TRBV7-9 and TRBJ2-5; 10 bases map to TRBD2. This CDR3 is built from 15 residues. The V segment lost 3 bases and the J segment 6 bases; nucleotides outside the gene matches: 7. The germline V gene encodes CDR1 SEHNR and CDR2 FQNEAQ (reference sequence). The CDR3 DNA reads as TGTGCCAGCAGCTTCAGAGCGGGGGGGAGTCAGACCCAGTACTTC. Encoded protein: CASSFRAGGSQTQYF.

This clone occurred once. The J gene is TRBJ1-5, the V gene TRBV4-1, with D possibly being TRBD1 (5 bases). V gave up 1 base and J gave up 5 bases, with 15 bases separating them. Germline V CDR1 and CDR2: MGHRA, YSYEKL. The length of the CDR3 is 16 residues. This chain's CDR3 is CASSQVGGDGDQPQHF. Written as DNA, the CDR3 is TGCGCCAGCAGCCAAGTAGGAGGGGATGGGGATCAGCCCCAGCATTTT.

The J gene is TRBJ1-6, the V gene TRBV27, with D tentatively TRBD1 (5 bases). Germline V CDR1 and CDR2: MNHEY, SMNVEV (reference sequence). Trimming took 10 bases from V and 0 from J, leaving 10 bases between them. The CDR3 has 14 amino acids. The CDR3 region is CATAGISYNSPLHF. The CDR3 bases are TGTGCCACCGCAGGGATCTCCTATAATTCACCCCTCCACTTT.

The chain links TRBV4-1 to TRBJ1-2; D unresolved. Per the germline V gene, CDR1 is MGHRA and CDR2 is YSYEKL. This CDR3 region has 15 residues. Trimming removed 4 bases at V and 1 base at J, with 13 bases between. The CDR3 protein is CASSLPGEGNYGYTF. The CDR3 DNA follows: TGCGCCAGCAGCCTTCCCGGGGAAGGTAACTATGGCTACACCTTC.

This chain links TRBV30 with TRBJ2-1, with D hard to call. In germline, CDR1 is GTSNPN, CDR2 SVGIG (reference sequence). The V and J ends lost 0 bases and 3 bases respectively, with 6 bases between them. The CDR3 has 13 amino acids. CDR3 sequence reads: CAWSVLHYNEQFF. The CDR3 DNA reads as TGTGCCTGGAGTGTACTTCACTACAATGAGCAGTTCTTC.

V gene TRBV6-5 combines with J gene TRBJ1-2; weak D call: TRBD1 (5 bases). Trimming shortened V by 3 bases and J by 7 bases, and 18 bases separated the two germline ends. This CDR3 is 15 amino acids long. Germline lookup yields CDR1 MNHEY and CDR2 SVGAGI. The CDR3 coding sequence is TGTGCCAGCAGTTATCGCTTAGGTCAGGGTCGTGGCTACACCTTC. This gives the protein CASSYRLGQGRGYTF.

This sequence joins TRBV6-5 and TRBJ1-1; no reliable D call. This CDR3 has 14 amino acids. The V and J ends lost 6 bases and 3 bases respectively, with 14 bases between them. Germline V gene data show CDR1 as MNHEY and CDR2 as SVGAGI. The CDR3 loop reads CASRPSGLHTEAFF. The CDR3 DNA follows: TGTGCCAGCAGGCCCAGCGGGCTGCACACTGAAGCTTTCTTT.

Sample share makes this clone medium-sized. This rearrangement joins TRBV11-2 to TRBJ2-2, with TRBD1 as a possible D gene (5 bases). The CDR3 consists of 15 residues. Looked up from germline, CDR1 is SGHAT and CDR2 is FQNNGV. Trimming took off 5 bases at V and 7 bases at J, with 17 bases between the two ends. The CDR3 is CASSPSLGADGELFF. The CDR3, as DNA: TGTGCCAGCAGCCCCTCGTTAGGGGCGGACGGGGAGCTGTTTTTT.

The chain couples TRBV9 to TRBJ2-2; 8 bases line up with TRBD2. The ends lost 4 bases at V and 2 bases at J; junction bases unmatched: 10. The CDR3 has 17 amino acids. CDR1 and CDR2 from the germline V gene are SGDLS and YYNGEE. This CDR3 is CASSPALGGGNTGELFF. CDR3 nucleotides: TGTGCCAGCAGCCCCGCTCTCGGGGGGGGTAACACCGGGGAGCTGTTTTTT.

The V gene is TRBV19, the J gene TRBJ1-5, with a weak D call TRBD1 (6 bases). This CDR3 has 15 amino acids. CDR1 LNHDA and CDR2 SQIVND come from the germline V gene (reference sequence). Trimming shortened V by 5 bases and J by 1 base, and 12 bases separated the two germline ends. The CDR3 sequence is CASSPQGRSNQPQHF. CDR3 nucleotide sequence: TGTGCCAGTAGTCCACAGGGAAGGAGCAATCAGCCCCAGCATTTT.

The chain uses TRBV28 and TRBJ2-7, with D maybe TRBD1 (7 bases). Per the germline V gene, CDR1 is MDHEN and CDR2 is SYDVKM. Trimming removed 10 bases at V and 1 base at J, with 23 bases between. The CDR3 contains 16 residues. CDR3 residues: CATVTGSGGVSYEQYF. The DNA for the CDR3 is TGTGCCACCGTGACAGGGTCAGGAGGGGTATCCTACGAGCAGTACTTC.

This chain uses TRBV27 with TRBJ1-2; D gene unclear. Germline V CDR1 and CDR2: MNHEY, SMNVEV (reference sequence). V gave up 6 bases and J gave up 8 bases, with 16 bases separating them. The CDR3 length is 13 residues. The CDR3 loop reads CASRPDSSGGYTF. Here the CDR3 DNA reads TGTGCCAGCAGACCCGACTCGTCGGGGGGCTACACCTTC.